Below, 17 T cell receptor beta chains from the same sample are listed, as sequenced in a study of identical twins. Using its own MiXCR run on the 5' RACE reads, TCRdb lists one record per CDR3 protein. The sample holds roughly 1,500,000 distinct CDR3 sequences, roughly a third seen once. Specimen: cord blood. The receptor set was obtained from a newborn girl in good health.

The rearrangement links TRBV2 to TRBJ2-5; TRBD2 matches 8 bases. The germline V gene has CDR1 SNHLY and CDR2 FYNNEI. The CDR3 sequence is 14 residues long. J lost 11 bases, V lost 7 bases, and 15 bases had no gene match. The DNA of the CDR3 is TGTGCCAGCAACCCTTCACTAGCGGCTGGGGAGCAGTACTTC. Amino acid sequence: CASNPSLAAGEQYF.

CDR3 nucleotides: TGCAGTGCTATCCCCTGGGACAAACTACAAGCTTTCTTT. Its translation is CSAIPWDKLQAFF. The rearrangement links TRBV20-1 to TRBJ1-1; D might be TRBD1 (6 bases). From germline, CDR1 is DFQATT and CDR2 SNEGSKA (reference sequence). The CDR3 is 13 residues long. V was pared by 4 bases and J by 9 bases, with 18 bases between.

This clonotype was found once. This chain uses TRBV20-1 with TRBJ2-7, with 16 bases fitting TRBD2. Germline CDR1 is DFQATT and CDR2 is SNEGSKA (reference sequence). J gave up 2 bases and V 3 bases, and 10 bases lay outside the gene matches. This CDR3 is 18 amino acids long. In DNA, the CDR3 is TGCAGTGCTAGTGGTGGCCATGGGACTAGCGGGGGGGCCTACGAGCAGTACTTC. Protein sequence: CSASGGHGTSGGAYEQYF.

The genes are TRBV20-1 and TRBJ2-7, with 7 bases fitting TRBD1. The J segment lost 2 bases and the V segment lost 5 bases, leaving 9 bases of the junction unmatched. Germline CDR1 and CDR2: DFQATT and SNEGSKA (reference sequence). CDR3 length: 14 amino acids. The CDR3 reads CSADPGQSTYEQYF. The CDR3 DNA reads TGCAGTGCTGACCCGGGACAGTCGACCTACGAGCAGTACTTC.

The chain employs TRBV3-1 and TRBJ2-1, with 10 nucleotides matching TRBD2. The germline V gene encodes CDR1 LGHDT and CDR2 YNNKEL (reference sequence). V lost 3 bases to trimming and J lost 6 bases; unmatched junction nucleotides: 5. The CDR3 runs 15 residues. The CDR3 DNA follows: TGTGCCAGCAGCCATAGCGGGAGGTTGGTCAATGAGCAGTTCTTC. Residues: CASSHSGRLVNEQFF.

The rearrangement joins TRBV3-1 to TRBJ2-1; D perhaps matches TRBD2 (7 bases). The CDR3 totals 15 residues. Deletions cut 4 bases from V and 5 bases from J, with 15 bases between. From germline, CDR1 is LGHDT and CDR2 YNNKEL (reference sequence). As DNA, the CDR3 is TGTGCCAGCAGCCTCTTGAGGGGGGGCGACAATGAGCAGTTCTTC. Amino acids: CASSLLRGGDNEQFF.

CDR3 amino acids: CASSRFVGGAGDTQYF. In DNA, the CDR3 is TGCGCCAGCAGCCGGTTTGTAGGGGGGGCGGGAGATACGCAGTATTTT. This sequence joins TRBV4-1 and TRBJ2-3; D is possibly TRBD2 (7 bases). The CDR3 contains 16 residues. Trimming pared 4 bases from V and 5 bases from J, leaving 19 bases between. CDR1 is MGHRA and CDR2 is YSYEKL in the germline V gene.

The chain carries TRBV2 and TRBJ2-1; the D gene is possibly TRBD2 (6 bases). Germline V gene data show CDR1 as SNHLY and CDR2 as FYNNEI. This CDR3 has 15 residues. V was cut by 6 bases and J by 7 bases, with 19 bases left in between. This chain's CDR3 is CASSSPSDGRNEQFF. The DNA for the CDR3 is TGTGCCAGCAGCTCTCCTAGCGACGGCAGAAATGAGCAGTTCTTC.

This chain joins TRBV12-3 or TRBV12-4 and TRBJ2-2, with TRBD1 matching over 7 bases. The V gene end was trimmed by 5 bases and the J gene end by 2 bases; junction bases not matched to a gene: 5. The CDR3 runs to 15 residues. In DNA, the CDR3 is TGTGCCAGCAGTCGGACAGGAACTAACACCGGGGAGCTGTTTTTT. The encoded protein is CASSRTGTNTGELFF.

The chain is built from TRBV28 and TRBJ2-1; 9 nucleotides line up with TRBD2. The CDR3 has 14 residues. Germline lookup yields CDR1 MDHEN and CDR2 SYDVKM. Germline trimming cut 7 bases from V and 7 bases from J; bases unmatched to any gene: 8. The CDR3 sequence is CASKVELAGNEQFF. CDR3 in DNA: TGTGCCAGCAAGGTCGAACTAGCGGGTAATGAGCAGTTCTTC.

The chain employs TRBV7-9 and TRBJ2-7; no definite D call. The CDR3 extends over 15 amino acids. Trimming removed 1 base at V and 10 bases at J, with 20 bases between. Germline V gives CDR1 SEHNR, CDR2 FQNEAQ (reference sequence). The CDR3 coding sequence is TGTGCCAGCAGCTTAGATGGCCCCGCCTCGTTGTCCCAGTACTTC. This gives the protein CASSLDGPASLSQYF.

This rearrangement joins TRBV5-4 to TRBJ1-1; D unresolved. The germline gives CDR1 SGHNT, CDR2 YYREEE (reference sequence). This CDR3 spans 16 amino acids. Deletions cut 4 bases from V and 1 base from J, with 17 bases between. The CDR3 sequence: CASSPFPRGKNTEAFF. The CDR3 DNA follows: TGTGCCAGCAGCCCATTCCCTCGGGGAAAGAACACTGAAGCTTTCTTT.

This clonotype was seen more than once but under ten times. The rearrangement joins TRBV4-2 to TRBJ2-4; no clear D gene. The DNA end is more similar to TRBJ2-7, so the J call may be wrong. There are 17 residues in the CDR3. Germline V gene lookup returns CDR1 LGHNA and CDR2 YNFKEQ. The CDR3 loop is CASSHPTVALSSYEQYV. The CDR3 coding sequence is TGTGCCAGCAGCCACCCCACAGTAGCCCTCTCAAGCTACGAGCAGTACGTC.

About this clonotype: Compared with germline, one end of the junction differs, possibly owing to a read error. The V and J genes are TRBV19 and TRBJ2-3, with D perhaps TRBD2 (5 bases). This CDR3 is built from 15 residues. Germline CDR1 LNHDA, CDR2 SQIVND (reference sequence). As DNA, the CDR3 is TGTGCCGGTAGTATGCGGGTTCAGAGCACAGATACGCAGTATTTT. It specifies CAGSMRVQSTDTQYF.

In DNA form, the CDR3 reads TGTGCCAGCAGTACAGCAAGCGGGGCGATAACCGGGGAGCTGTTTTTT. It is translated as CASSTASGAITGELFF. The chain is built from TRBV7-6 and TRBJ2-2; 7 bases are a match to TRBD2. CDR1 SGHVS and CDR2 FNYEAQ come from the germline V gene. The CDR3 sequence is 16 residues long. Trimming took 6 bases from V and 5 from J; bases not matched to a gene: 12.

The V and J genes are TRBV24-1 and TRBJ2-7; the D gene could be TRBD1 or TRBD2 (5 bases each). The V end was cut by 9 bases, the J end by 0 bases, with 8 bases between. Germline lookup yields CDR1 KGHDR and CDR2 SFDVKD. The CDR3 sequence is 12 residues long. The CDR3 nucleotides read TGTGCCACCGCAGGGAGCTCCTACGAGCAGTACTTC. Translation gives CATAGSSYEQYF.

This chain links TRBV10-3 with TRBJ2-3; 8 positions agree with TRBD2. V shed 2 bases and J 0 bases; nucleotides not matched to a gene: 4. Germline V gives CDR1 ENHRY, CDR2 SYGVKD. The CDR3 has 16 residues. This CDR3 is CAISEAGGLSTDTQYF. CDR3 nucleotides: TGTGCCATCAGTGAGGCGGGGGGCCTTAGCACAGATACGCAGTATTTT.